These 15 T cell receptor beta chains originate from one sample sequenced in a study of T-cell memory formation after mild COVID-19. TCRdb analysed the 5' RACE reads with MiXCR anew, one entry per CDR3 protein. The sample includes fewer than 95,000 distinct CDR3 sequences, approximately 13% of them seen just once. Sequencing was carried out using PBMCs or a T cell subset sorted from them (not recorded which). These receptors were taken from an adult woman who had mild COVID-19 (a few samples of this study predate the infection). Cell type and time point are not known.

The rearrangement links TRBV11-2 to TRBJ1-1, with D unclear. CDR3 length equals 11 residues. Germline V gene data show CDR1 as SGHAT and CDR2 as FQNNGV. Trimming shortened V by 7 bases and J by 2 bases, and 5 bases separated the two germline ends. CDR3 loop: CASNSNTEAFF. The CDR3 coding sequence is TGTGCCAGCAACAGCAACACTGAAGCTTTCTTT.

The chain has TRBV7-9 and TRBJ2-3, with TRBD2 matching 7 bases. CDR1 is SEHNR, CDR2 FQNEAQ, per germline (reference sequence). This CDR3 has 16 residues. The V gene end was trimmed by 4 bases and the J gene end by 1 base; junction bases not matched to a gene: 8. CDR3 in amino acids: CASSWRLAGRTDTQYF. The DNA for the CDR3 is TGTGCCAGCAGCTGGAGATTAGCGGGCCGCACAGATACGCAGTATTTT.

J is TRBJ1-1 and V is TRBV12-3 or TRBV12-4, with 7 bases matching TRBD1. This CDR3 is 14 amino acids long. Germline trimming cut 5 bases from V and 3 bases from J; bases unmatched to any gene: 6. This CDR3 reads CASSQTGLYTEAFF. The DNA of the CDR3 is TGTGCCAGCAGTCAGACAGGGCTATACACTGAAGCTTTCTTT.

This clonotype appeared a few times. The chain joins TRBV20-1 to TRBJ1-2; D gene ambiguous. Trimming stripped 6 bases from V and 5 bases from J, with 19 bases between. Germline CDR1 and CDR2: DFQATT and SNEGSKA (reference sequence). This CDR3 comprises 14 residues. The CDR3 nucleotides read TGCAGTGCCCCAAGTGAGGATAACTCGTATGGCTACACCTTC. This codes for CSAPSEDNSYGYTF.

The chain carries TRBV7-8 and TRBJ2-1, with 10 bases matching TRBD2. After removal of 0 bases from V and 5 bases from J, the junction contained 10 bases not matched to a gene. The CDR3 covers 18 residues. Looked up from germline, CDR1 is SGHVS and CDR2 is FQNEAQ. The CDR3 DNA reads as TGTGCCAGCAGCTTAGCGTTAGTCGTAGCGGGGGGCGACAATGAGCAGTTCTTC. Translation gives CASSLALVVAGGDNEQFF.

This clonotype was seen more than once but under ten times. The genes are TRBV10-3 and TRBJ2-7; 7 bases align to TRBD1. V trimming: 8 bases; J trimming: 0 bases; junction bases outside the gene matches: 10. Germline-derived CDR1 and CDR2 are ENHRY and SYGVKD. The length of the CDR3 is 15 residues. The CDR3 region has the DNA TGTGCCATCGGAGACGGACAGGTCCCCTCCTACGAGCAGTACTTC. Residues: CAIGDGQVPSYEQYF.

This CDR3 is CASSQRLAGVTGELFF. Here the CDR3 DNA reads TGCGCCAGCAGCCAGAGACTAGCGGGGGTGACCGGGGAGCTGTTTTTT. J is TRBJ2-2 and V is TRBV4-1; 12 bases align to TRBD2. Germline CDR1 reads MGHRA; CDR2 reads YSYEKL. CDR3 length equals 16 residues. V dropped 3 bases and J dropped 5; count of bases not matched to a gene: 4.

This clonotype was recorded a few times. CDR3 in DNA: TGCAGCGTTGCCGGGACTAGCGGAGCGAGCTCCTACAATGAGCAGTTCTTC. Encoded protein: CSVAGTSGASSYNEQFF. V is TRBV29-1 and J is TRBJ2-1; 11 nucleotides line up with TRBD2. This CDR3 has 17 amino acids. The ends lost 4 bases at V and 0 bases at J; junction bases unmatched: 8. Germline V gives CDR1 SQVTM, CDR2 ANQGSEA.

This clonotype showed up just a few times. V is TRBV5-6 and J is TRBJ2-7; no reliable D call. This CDR3 has 11 amino acids. Germline values: CDR1 SGHDT, CDR2 YYEEEE. V lost 4 bases and J lost 4, with 6 bases in between. This CDR3 reads CASSAQYEQYF. DNA for the CDR3: TGTGCCAGCAGCGCCCAATACGAGCAGTACTTC.

This clonotype was picked up a small number of times. CDR3 region: CASSFSTSGIAGEQYF. The CDR3 DNA follows: TGTGCCAGCAGCTTTTCGACTAGCGGGATAGCGGGTGAGCAGTACTTC. V usage is TRBV7-6 and J usage is TRBJ2-7; 11 positions agree with TRBD2. This CDR3 contains 16 residues. Germline CDR1 SGHVS, CDR2 FNYEAQ. The junction had 11 bases not matched to a gene; V was cut back by 3 bases and J by 7 bases.

The table lists this clonotype with a few counts. The gene calls are TRBV4-3 and TRBJ2-1, with D possibly TRBD2 on 5 matching bases. Germline V CDR1 and CDR2: LGHNA, YSLEER. CDR3 length: 14 residues. Trimming removed 0 bases from V and 8 bases from J, with 11 bases in between. The CDR3 sequence: CASSQDLIGDEQFF. The CDR3 bases are TGCGCCAGCAGCCAAGACTTAATCGGGGATGAGCAGTTCTTC.

V usage is TRBV6-5 and J usage is TRBJ1-1, with 7 bases matching TRBD1. The CDR3 is made up of 14 amino acids. After removal of 5 bases from V and 8 bases from J, the junction contained 11 bases not matched to a gene. CDR1 is MNHEY and CDR2 is SVGAGI in the germline V gene. In DNA form, the CDR3 reads TGTGCCAGCAGTCGTGGACAGGAGGGCCAAGAAGCTTTCTTT. Translating gives CASSRGQEGQEAFF.

The chain joins TRBV14 to TRBJ2-7; 9 bases agree with TRBD1. Germline assignment: CDR1 SGHDN and CDR2 FVKESK. The CDR3 contains 17 residues. J gave up 5 bases and V 0 bases, and 11 bases lay outside the gene matches. The CDR3 DNA is TGTGCCAGCAGCCAAGACCCCCCCGGGACAGGGATCGACGAGCAGTACTTC. This codes for CASSQDPPGTGIDEQYF.

V gene TRBV27 combines with J gene TRBJ1-5; D is possibly TRBD1 (6 bases). CDR1 MNHEY and CDR2 SMNVEV come from the germline V gene (reference sequence). This CDR3 contains 16 residues. V was clipped by 3 bases and J by 7 bases, with 19 bases between them. The chain's CDR3 is CASSLGVGGGSQPQHF. The CDR3 coding sequence is TGTGCCAGCAGTTTGGGGGTTGGGGGGGGCAGCCAGCCCCAGCATTTT.

The gene calls are TRBV9 and TRBJ2-7, with 9 bases fitting TRBD1. From germline, CDR1 is SGDLS and CDR2 YYNGEE. There are 15 residues in the CDR3. The ends lost 3 bases at V and 2 bases at J; junction bases unmatched: 6. The CDR3 DNA sequence: TGTGCCAGCAGCGGCTCCGGGACAGGGCCCTACGAGCAGTACTTC. Residues: CASSGSGTGPYEQYF.